A selection of T cell receptor beta chains follows, all from one sample in a study of technical replicates of blood from several donors. TCRdb's table, derived via immunoSEQ multiplex PCR, lists solely in-frame clones and lacks some. The sample comprises about 90,000 clones, roughly 92% of which are singletons, and roughly 0.25% rests with the top ten. Sequencing was done on a sample of T cells isolated from PBMCs. The receptors derive from a human donor in good health. The CDR3 runs from the conserved cysteine through the conserved F or W. A D gene is named only where the DNA matches it firmly. Clone size is not always given. Where it is, it says once, few, many or a class for expanded clones.

clone_size	v_call	j_call	d_call	cdr3_nt	cdr3_aa
NA	TRBV5-5	TRBJ2-3	NA	TGTGCCAGCAGCTTGGTGGGTAGCTCAGATACGCAGTATTTT	CASSLVGSSDTQYF
NA	TRBV28	TRBJ1-3	NA	TGTGCCAGCAGTTTTGTAGGGGGTTCTGGAAACACCATATATTTT	CASSFVGGSGNTIYF
NA	TRBV4-1	TRBJ2-7	TRBD1	TGCGCCAGCAGCCAAGGGGAAACGAGGGGGCCCAACGAGCAGTACTTC	CASSQGETRGPNEQYF
NA	TRBV4-1	TRBJ2-2	NA	TGCGCCAGCAGCCATCACGCCGGGGGACAGTTCCTGGGCACCGGGGAGCTGTTTTTT	CASSHHAGGQFLGTGELFF
NA	TRBV5-1	TRBJ1-1	NA	TGCGCCAGCAGCTCTAACAGGGCAGGAGTAACTGAAGCTTTCTTT	CASSSNRAGVTEAFF
few	TRBV7-6	TRBJ2-1	TRBD2	TGTGCCAGCAGCAGGCCCTCCGGCGGGGGGGATGAGCAGTTCTTC	CASSRPSGGGDEQFF
NA	TRBV6-5	TRBJ1-1	NA	TGTGCCAGCAGCGGGGGTACAGCTCGTCGTGCTTTCTTT	CASSGGTARRAFF
NA	TRBV10-3	TRBJ2-3	TRBD2	TGTGCCATCAGTGGTACCGGGACTAGACCCACAGATACGCAGTATTTT	CAISGTGTRPTDTQYF
once	TRBV9	TRBJ1-1	NA	TGTGCCAGCAGCGTCGGGCGGGACACTGAAGCTTTCTTT	CASSVGRDTEAFF
NA	TRBV9	TRBJ1-4	NA	TGTGCCAGCAGCGAAACGGCCTGGGCCACTAATGAAAAACTGTTTTTT	CASSETAWATNEKLFF
NA	TRBV5-1	TRBJ1-1	NA	TGCGCCAGTCTGCCCGGGACACCAGCGTTCACTGAAGCTTTCTTT	CASLPGTPAFTEAFF
once	TRBV7-9	TRBJ2-2	TRBD1	TGTGCCAGCAGCTTAGGACAGGGAGACACCGGGGAGCTGTTTTTT	CASSLGQGDTGELFF
NA	TRBV9	TRBJ2-7	NA	TGTGCCAGCAGCGTAGGGAGCGAATACGAGCAGTACTTC	CASSVGSEYEQYF
NA	TRBV5-1	TRBJ2-7	NA	TGCGCCAGCAGCTTGGTCACGGGTACCTACGAGCAGTACTTC	CASSLVTGTYEQYF
NA	TRBV6-6	TRBJ2-7	NA	TGTGCCAGCAGCCGGGGGACGGTTTCCTACGAGCAGTACTTC	CASSRGTVSYEQYF
once	TRBV7-9	TRBJ1-2	TRBD1	TGTGCCAGCAGCTTATCAGGGGGCGCTGGAGGCTACACCTTC	CASSLSGGAGGYTF
NA	TRBV18	TRBJ2-1	NA	TGTGCCAGCTCACCGGGGGGAGAGCAGTTCTTC	CASSPGGEQFF
NA	TRBV10-3	TRBJ2-1	NA	TGTGCCATCAGTGACAGACAGATTGTGGATGAGCAGTTCTTC	CAISDRQIVDEQFF
once	TRBV5-1	TRBJ2-3	NA	TGCGCCAGCAGCTTGGGGTCAGACTTGGATACGCAGTATTTT	CASSLGSDLDTQYF
NA	TRBV5-4	TRBJ2-5	NA	TGTGCCAGCAGAAAACTTAGCGGACAAGAGACCCAGTACTTC	CASRKLSGQETQYF
NA	TRBV19	TRBJ2-7	TRBD1	TGTGCCAGTAACCCGGGACAGGGGGCTTACGAGCAGTACTTC	CASNPGQGAYEQYF
NA	TRBV5-3	TRBJ2-7	NA	TGTGCCAGAAGCTTGCAGGGCGATATGTCTCGGCACGAGCAGTACTTC	CARSLQGDMSRHEQYF
NA	TRBV5-4	TRBJ2-3	TRBD2	TGTGCCAGCAGCTTGGTTGGGACTAGCGGCACAGATACGCAGTATTTT	CASSLVGTSGTDTQYF
once	TRBV7-6	TRBJ2-7	TRBD2	TGTGCCAGCAGCCCCCCGGCTAGCGGAGCCTACGAGCAGTACTTC	CASSPPASGAYEQYF
few	TRBV7-2	TRBJ1-5	TRBD1	TGTGCCAGCAGTTACCGGACAGGGGGGGAGCAGCCCCAGCATTTT	CASSYRTGGEQPQHF
NA	TRBV11-3	TRBJ2-7	TRBD2	TGTGCCAGCAGCCGGACTAGCGGGGGGAGATACGAGCAGTACTTC	CASSRTSGGRYEQYF
NA	TRBV28	TRBJ2-1	TRBD2	TGTGCCAGCAGTTCACCGGGACTAGCGGGAGTTGAGCAGTTCTTC	CASSSPGLAGVEQFF
NA	TRBV27	TRBJ1-6	TRBD1	TGTGCCAGCGGAAGACAGGGTAGGCATTCACCCCTCCACTTT	CASGRQGRHSPLHF
NA	TRBV10-3	TRBJ2-7	TRBD1	TGTGCCATCAGGGGACAGGGGGACTACGAGCAGTACTTC	CAIRGQGDYEQYF
once	TRBV6-1	TRBJ1-3	NA	TGTGCCAGCAGTGTTGGCAGACTCTCTGGAAACACCATATATTTT	CASSVGRLSGNTIYF
NA	TRBV27	TRBJ2-3	TRBD1	TGTGCCAGCAGTTTATCGACAGGGACGGGAGATACGCAGTATTTT	CASSLSTGTGDTQYF
NA	TRBV7-9	TRBJ2-7	NA	TGTGCCAGCAGCTTAGCTGGTGGGAGGGGGTACGAGCAGTACTTC	CASSLAGGRGYEQYF
NA	TRBV4-1	TRBJ2-3	TRBD2	TGCGCCAGCAGCCCGGGACTAGCGGGGCTTTCTAGCACAGATACGCAGTATTTT	CASSPGLAGLSSTDTQYF
NA	TRBV7-6	TRBJ2-1	NA	TGTGCCAGCAGCTGGGGGGGCCAGGCGCAGTTCTTC	CASSWGGQAQFF
NA	TRBV27	TRBJ1-1	NA	TGTGCCAGCAGGCCGACAGGAAACACTGAAGCTTTCTTT	CASRPTGNTEAFF
NA	TRBV5-6	TRBJ2-7	TRBD2	TGTGCCAGCAGCTTGGGACTAGCGGAGATCTACGAGCAGTACTTC	CASSLGLAEIYEQYF
NA	TRBV5-4	TRBJ2-7	TRBD1	TGTGCCAGCAGCCCAGACGGGACAGGGGGCCACGAGCAGTACTTC	CASSPDGTGGHEQYF
NA	TRBV27	TRBJ1-2	TRBD1	TGTGCCAGCAGTCGCTCGAGGGACAGCGGCTACACCTTC	CASSRSRDSGYTF
NA	TRBV6-5	TRBJ2-7	NA	TGTGCCAGCAGTTACAAGGGGGGGCTGTCCTACGAGCAGTACTTC	CASSYKGGLSYEQYF
NA	TRBV7-9	TRBJ2-7	TRBD1	TGTGCCAGCAGCCCCGGACAGGGGGTCTCCTACGAGCAGTACTTC	CASSPGQGVSYEQYF
NA	TRBV5-6	TRBJ2-5	NA	TGTGCCAGCAGCTTTCGCGACTGGTACCAAGAGACCCAGTACTTC	CASSFRDWYQETQYF
NA	TRBV30	TRBJ1-1	TRBD1	TGTGCCTGGTGCAGGGGGCCTGCGAACACTGAAGCTTTCTTT	CAWCRGPANTEAFF
NA	TRBV29-1	TRBJ2-6	TRBD2	TGCAGCGTTGCCCGGGGAGGGCTTTCTGGGGCCAACGTCCTGACTTTC	CSVARGGLSGANVLTF
NA	TRBV19	TRBJ2-7	NA	TGTGCCAGTGACGAGGTAGCGGCACGTCGGTACGAGCAGTACTTC	CASDEVAARRYEQYF
once	TRBV19	TRBJ1-1	TRBD1	TGTGCCAGTAGGGACTGGGACAGGGGAAGCACTAATGAAGCTTTCTTT	CASRDWDRGSTNEAFF
NA	TRBV6-5	TRBJ1-5	NA	TGTGCCAGCCGACGACCGGGAGCTTATCAGCCCCAGCATTTT	CASRRPGAYQPQHF
NA	TRBV5-1	TRBJ2-3	NA	TGCGCCAGCAGCTCGGGAGACAGATCTGATACGCAGTATTTT	CASSSGDRSDTQYF
NA	TRBV5-5	TRBJ2-3	TRBD2	TGTGCCAGCAGCGAAGGGCGGGGGTTGGTGAGCACAGATACGCAGTATTTT	CASSEGRGLVSTDTQYF
NA	TRBV5-1	TRBJ2-1	TRBD2	TGCGCCAGCAGCTTGGAAAGGGCTAGCGGGGAGCAGTTCTTC	CASSLERASGEQFF
NA	TRBV30	TRBJ2-2	NA	TGTGCCTGGAGTTCCGACCTAGGAAACACCGGGGAGCTGTTTTTT	CAWSSDLGNTGELFF
NA	TRBV2	TRBJ2-1	NA	TGTGCCAGCAGATATCAGGGGGGCGACGAGCAGTTCTTC	CASRYQGGDEQFF
NA	TRBV29-1	TRBJ2-6	TRBD1	TGCAGCGTTGACGGTCTGGGGACAGGGGGTACAGGGGCCAACGTCCTGACTTTC	CSVDGLGTGGTGANVLTF